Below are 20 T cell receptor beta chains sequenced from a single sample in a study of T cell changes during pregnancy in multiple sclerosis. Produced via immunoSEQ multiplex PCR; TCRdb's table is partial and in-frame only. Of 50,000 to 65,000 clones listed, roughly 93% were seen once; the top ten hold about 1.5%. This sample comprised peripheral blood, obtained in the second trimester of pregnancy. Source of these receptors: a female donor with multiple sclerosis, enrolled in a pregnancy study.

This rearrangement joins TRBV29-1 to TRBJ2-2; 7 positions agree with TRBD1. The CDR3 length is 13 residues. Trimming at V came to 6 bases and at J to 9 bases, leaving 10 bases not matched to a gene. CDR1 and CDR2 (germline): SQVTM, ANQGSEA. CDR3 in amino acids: CSVPDRDSRELFF. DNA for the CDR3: TGCAGCGTACCCGACCGGGACAGTAGGGAGCTGTTTTTT.

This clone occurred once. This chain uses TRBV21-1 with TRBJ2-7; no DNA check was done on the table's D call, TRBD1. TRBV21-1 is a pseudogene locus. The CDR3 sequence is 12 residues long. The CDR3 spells CASSKNGDTQYF. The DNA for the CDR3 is TGTGCCAGCAGCAAAAATGGGGACACGCAGTACTTC.

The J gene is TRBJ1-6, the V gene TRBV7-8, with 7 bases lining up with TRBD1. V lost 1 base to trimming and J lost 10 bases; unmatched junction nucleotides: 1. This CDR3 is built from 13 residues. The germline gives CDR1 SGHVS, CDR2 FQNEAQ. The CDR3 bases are TGTGCCAGCAGCTTAGACAGGGGATCACCCCTCCACTTT. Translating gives CASSLDRGSPLHF. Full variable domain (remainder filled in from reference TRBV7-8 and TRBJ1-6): GAGVSQSPRYKVAKRGQDVALRCDPISGHVSLFWYQQALGQGPEFLTYFQNEAQLDKSGLPSDRFFAERPEGSVSTLKIQRTQQEDSAVYLCASSLDRGSPLHFGNGTRLTVT.

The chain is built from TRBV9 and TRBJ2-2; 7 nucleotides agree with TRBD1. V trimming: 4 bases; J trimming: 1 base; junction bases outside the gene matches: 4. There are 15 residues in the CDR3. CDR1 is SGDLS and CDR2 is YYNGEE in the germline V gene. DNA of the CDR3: TGTGCCAGCAGCCCCCGGGACAGGAACACCGGGGAGCTGTTTTTT. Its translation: CASSPRDRNTGELFF.

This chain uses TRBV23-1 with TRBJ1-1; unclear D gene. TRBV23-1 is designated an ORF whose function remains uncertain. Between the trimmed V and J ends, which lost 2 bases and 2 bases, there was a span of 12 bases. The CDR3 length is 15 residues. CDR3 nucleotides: TGCGCCAGCAGTCAAAGAGGCAGCCTTAACACTGAAGCTTTCTTT. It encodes CASSQRGSLNTEAFF.

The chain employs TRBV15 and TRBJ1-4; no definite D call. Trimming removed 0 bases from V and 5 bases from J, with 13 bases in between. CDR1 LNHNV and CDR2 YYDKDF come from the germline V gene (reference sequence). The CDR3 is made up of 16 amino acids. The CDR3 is CATSRDIWQENEKLFF. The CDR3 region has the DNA TGTGCCACCAGCAGAGATATTTGGCAGGAAAATGAAAAACTGTTTTTT.

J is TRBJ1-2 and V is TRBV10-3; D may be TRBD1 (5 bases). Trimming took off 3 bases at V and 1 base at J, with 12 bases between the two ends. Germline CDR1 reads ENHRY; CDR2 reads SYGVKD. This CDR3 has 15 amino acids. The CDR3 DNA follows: TGTGCCATCAGTGAAGAGACAGCTATTAACTATGGCTACACCTTC. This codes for CAISEETAINYGYTF.

CDR3 amino acids: CASSLMALGGNGYTF. The CDR3 DNA reads TGTGCCAGCAGCTTAATGGCCTTGGGGGGGAATGGCTACACCTTC. V gene TRBV7-9 combines with J gene TRBJ1-2; D possibly corresponds to TRBD1 (5 bases). There are 15 residues in the CDR3. V lost 2 bases, J lost 6 bases, and 16 bases lay in between. From germline, CDR1 is SEHNR and CDR2 FQNEAQ (reference sequence).

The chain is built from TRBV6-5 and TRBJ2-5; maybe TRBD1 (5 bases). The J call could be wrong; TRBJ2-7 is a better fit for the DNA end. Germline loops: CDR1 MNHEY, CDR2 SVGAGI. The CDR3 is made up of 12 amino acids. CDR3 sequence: CASSETGYEQYF. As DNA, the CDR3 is TGTGCCAGCAGTGAAACAGGTTACGAGCAGTACTTC.

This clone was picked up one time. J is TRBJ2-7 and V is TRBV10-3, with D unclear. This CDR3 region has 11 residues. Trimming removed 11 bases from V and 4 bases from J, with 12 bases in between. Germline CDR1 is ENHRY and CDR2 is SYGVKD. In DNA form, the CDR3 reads TGTGCCTCCTCTTCAGGATACGAGCAGTACTTC. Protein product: CASSSGYEQYF.

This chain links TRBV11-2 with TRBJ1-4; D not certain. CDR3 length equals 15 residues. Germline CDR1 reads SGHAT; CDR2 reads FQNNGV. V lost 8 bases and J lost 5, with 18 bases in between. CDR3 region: CASGRWTGRNEKLFF. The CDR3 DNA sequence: TGTGCCAGCGGGCGTTGGACGGGGAGAAATGAAAAACTGTTTTTT.

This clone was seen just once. The CDR3 is CAISESRGMTEAFF. CDR3 nucleotide sequence: TGTGCCATCAGTGAGTCTAGGGGAATGACTGAAGCTTTCTTT. This chain connects TRBV10-3 to TRBJ1-1; tentative D call: TRBD1 (5 bases). The CDR3 loop spans 14 amino acids. V shed 0 bases and J shed 5 bases, with 10 bases lying between them. Per the germline V gene, CDR1 is ENHRY and CDR2 is SYGVKD.

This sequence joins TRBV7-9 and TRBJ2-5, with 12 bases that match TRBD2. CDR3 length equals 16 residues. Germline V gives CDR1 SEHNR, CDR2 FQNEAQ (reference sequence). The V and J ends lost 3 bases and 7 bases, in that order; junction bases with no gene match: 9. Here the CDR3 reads CASSLASGGVGVTQYF. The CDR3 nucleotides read TGTGCCAGCAGCTTGGCTAGCGGGGGGGTCGGGGTGACCCAGTACTTC.

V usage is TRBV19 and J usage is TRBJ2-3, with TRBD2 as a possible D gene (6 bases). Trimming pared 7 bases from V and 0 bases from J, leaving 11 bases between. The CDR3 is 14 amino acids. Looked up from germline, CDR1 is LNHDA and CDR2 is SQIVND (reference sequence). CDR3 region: CASIDRGSTDTQYF. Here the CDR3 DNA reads TGTGCCAGTATTGACCGGGGGAGCACAGATACGCAGTATTTT.

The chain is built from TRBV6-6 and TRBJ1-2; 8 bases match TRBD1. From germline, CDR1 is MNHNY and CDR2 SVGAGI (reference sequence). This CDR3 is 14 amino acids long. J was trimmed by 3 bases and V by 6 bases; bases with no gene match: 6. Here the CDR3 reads CASRQGGTDYGYTF. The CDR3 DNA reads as TGTGCCAGCAGACAGGGGGGGACGGACTATGGCTACACCTTC.

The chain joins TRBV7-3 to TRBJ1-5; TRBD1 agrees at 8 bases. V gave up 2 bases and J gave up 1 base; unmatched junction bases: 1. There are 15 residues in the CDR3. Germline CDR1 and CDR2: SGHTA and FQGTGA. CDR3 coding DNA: TGTGCCAGCAGCTTAGGGGACAGGAGCAATCAGCCCCAGCATTTT. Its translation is CASSLGDRSNQPQHF.

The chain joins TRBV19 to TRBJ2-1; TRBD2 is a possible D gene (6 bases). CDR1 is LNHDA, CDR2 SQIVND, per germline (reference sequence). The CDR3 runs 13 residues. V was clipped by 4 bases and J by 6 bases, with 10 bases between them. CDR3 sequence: CASSTGSGNEQFF. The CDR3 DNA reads TGTGCCAGTAGTACAGGTAGCGGCAATGAGCAGTTCTTC.

In DNA form, the CDR3 reads TGTGCCATCACCCACGGGGGGCTCACAGATACGCAGTATTTT. It specifies CAITHGGLTDTQYF. V gene TRBV10-3 combines with J gene TRBJ2-3; weak D call: TRBD2 (7 bases). With 7 bases removed from V and 2 bases from J, the gap between germline ends came to 13 bases. CDR1 is ENHRY and CDR2 is SYGVKD in the germline V gene. The CDR3 extends over 14 amino acids.

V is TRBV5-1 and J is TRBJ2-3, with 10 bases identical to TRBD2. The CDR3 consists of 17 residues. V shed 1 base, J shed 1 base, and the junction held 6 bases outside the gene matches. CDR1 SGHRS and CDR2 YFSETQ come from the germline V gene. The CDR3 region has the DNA TGCGCCAGCAGCTTGAAAGGGACTAGCGACGGCACAGATACGCAGTATTTT. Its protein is CASSLKGTSDGTDTQYF.

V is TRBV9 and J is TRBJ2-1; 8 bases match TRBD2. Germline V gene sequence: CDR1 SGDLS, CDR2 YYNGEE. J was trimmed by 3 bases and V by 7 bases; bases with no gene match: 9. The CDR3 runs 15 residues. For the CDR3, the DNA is TGTGCCAGCGCACGAGCGGGGGATTACTACAATGAGCAGTTCTTC. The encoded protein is CASARAGDYYNEQFF.